This TCR beta chain appears in the sequencing data of a study of metastatic and nonmetastatic thyroid tumors. Findings and limits, study-wide: Across blood and tumor, TCR beta diversity in malignant thyroid tumors was reportedly significantly higher than in benign nodules.

This clone came up many times. Its specificity is not known. Patients underwent thyroid surgery, and none had received any treatment before it. This CDR3 region has 18 residues. The ends were cut back, 5 bases at V and 0 bases at J, with 19 bases in the middle. Per the germline V gene, CDR1 is MNHEY and CDR2 is SVGEGT. TCRdb re-processed the PCR reads through MiXCR. The data show roughly 30,000 clones, with around a sixth seen just once and around 6.6% held by the top ten. The source is a female donor with papillary thyroid cancer or a benign thyroid nodule (not recorded which). Some clones in this sample may be carry-over from other donors' samples. The sequenced material came from blood. The chain carries TRBV6-2 or TRBV6-3 and TRBJ2-2; weak D call: TRBD2 (5 bases). CDR3 region: CASSRTPLAFANTGELFF. The CDR3 DNA is TGTGCCAGCAGTCGGACGCCGCTAGCCTTCGCGAACACCGGGGAGCTGTTTTTT.